The sequence of this T cell receptor (beta chain) was determined in a study of T cell responses to AZD1222 COVID-19 vaccine. Whole-study results and caveats: Per reports, nearly half of all spike-specific TCRs target regions that are unmutated in variants.

CDR1 is SNHLY and CDR2 is FYNNEI in the germline V gene. This CDR3 contains 14 residues. The trim removed 7 bases at V and 5 bases at J, leaving 8 bases unmatched. Generated by immunoSEQ multiplex PCR, the TCRdb table keeps only in-frame clones and is missing some. The sample contains 160,000 or so clones, roughly 90% of which appear only once. On this clone itself: Antigen specificity is unknown.

The source of this sequence is an adult who received the AZD1222 COVID-19 vaccine. The source was peripheral blood, collected 28 days after the second AZD1222 dose. J is TRBJ2-1 and V is TRBV2, with TRBD2 matching 7 bases. CDR3: CASIKRGIDNEQFF. CDR3 sequence (DNA): TGTGCCAGCATCAAGCGGGGTATTGACAATGAGCAGTTCTTC.